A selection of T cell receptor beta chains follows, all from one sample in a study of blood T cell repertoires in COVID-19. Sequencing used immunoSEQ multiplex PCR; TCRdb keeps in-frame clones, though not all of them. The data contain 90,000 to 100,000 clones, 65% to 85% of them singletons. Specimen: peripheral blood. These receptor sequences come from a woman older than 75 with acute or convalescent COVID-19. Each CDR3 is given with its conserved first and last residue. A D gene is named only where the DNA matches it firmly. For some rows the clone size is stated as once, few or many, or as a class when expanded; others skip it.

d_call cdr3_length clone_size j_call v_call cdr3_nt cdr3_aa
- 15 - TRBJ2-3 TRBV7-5 TGTGTCAGAAGACCCTATCTAGAAACCGCGGATACGCAGTATTTT CVRRPYLETADTQYF
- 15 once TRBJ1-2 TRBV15 TGTGCCACCAGCAGACGCTGGACAGCTAACTATGGCTACACCTTC CATSRRWTANYGYTF
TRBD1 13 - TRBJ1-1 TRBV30 TGTGCCTGGAGCCCGACAGGGCGGACTGAAGCTTTCTTT CAWSPTGRTEAFF
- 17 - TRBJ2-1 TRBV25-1 TGTGCCAGCAGTGATTCCCCAGGGGTGAGCTCCTACAATGAGCAGTTCTTC CASSDSPGVSSYNEQFF
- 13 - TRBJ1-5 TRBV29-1 TGCAGCGTAGAAGCTGAGGGCAATCAGCCCCAGCATTTT CSVEAEGNQPQHF
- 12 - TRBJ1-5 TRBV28 TGTGCCAGCACTTGGGGGGATCAGCCCCAGCATTTT CASTWGDQPQHF
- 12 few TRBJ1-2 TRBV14 TGTGCCAGCAGCCGGGCCGGTTTTGGCTACACCTTC CASSRAGFGYTF
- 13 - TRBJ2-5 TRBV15 TGTGCCACCAGCAGAGGAGGTTGGGAGACCCAGTACTTC CATSRGGWETQYF
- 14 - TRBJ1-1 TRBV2 TGTGCCAGCAGTGGAGACAGGTCGAACACTGAAGCTTTCTTT CASSGDRSNTEAFF
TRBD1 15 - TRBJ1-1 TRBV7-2 TGTGCCAGCAGCTCCGCCGGGACAGGGGTCGCTGAAGCTTTCTTT CASSSAGTGVAEAFF